The T cell receptor (beta chain) described here comes from a study of blood T cell repertoires in COVID-19. Across the whole study: Acute and convalescent COVID-19 samples came from the United States, Italy and Spain.

The method was immunoSEQ multiplex PCR; TCRdb's version includes in-frame clones alone and lacks a portion of them. Of over 60,000 clones in the sample, approximately 85% were seen once. CDR1 and CDR2 (germline): LGHDT, YNNKEL (reference sequence). V was shortened by 0 bases and J by 1 base, with 11 bases between the two germline ends. This CDR3 comprises 16 residues. The specimen was peripheral blood. V is TRBV3-1 (or the pseudogene TRBV3-2) and J is TRBJ2-3, with D possibly being TRBD1 (6 bases). This TCR was sampled from a woman older than 75 with active or convalescent COVID-19. CDR3 DNA: TGTGCCAGCAGCCAAGATTGGGGGCAAGGCACAGATACGCAGTATTTT. Translating it yields CASSQDWGQGTDTQYF.